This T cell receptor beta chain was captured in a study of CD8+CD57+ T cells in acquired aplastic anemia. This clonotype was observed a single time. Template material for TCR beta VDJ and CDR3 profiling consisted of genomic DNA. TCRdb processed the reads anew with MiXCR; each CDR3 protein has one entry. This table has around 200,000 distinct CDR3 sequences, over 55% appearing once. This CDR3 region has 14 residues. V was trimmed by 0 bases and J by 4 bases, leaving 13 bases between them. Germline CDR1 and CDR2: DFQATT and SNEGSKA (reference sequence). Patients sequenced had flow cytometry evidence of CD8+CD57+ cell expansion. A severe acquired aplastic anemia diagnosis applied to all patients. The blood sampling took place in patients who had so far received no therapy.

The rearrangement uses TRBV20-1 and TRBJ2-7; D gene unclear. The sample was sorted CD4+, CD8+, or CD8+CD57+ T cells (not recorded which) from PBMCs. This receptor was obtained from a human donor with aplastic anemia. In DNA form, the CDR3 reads TGCAGTGCTAGAGATCGCCAGGTTCTATACGAGCAGTACTTC. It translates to CSARDRQVLYEQYF.